Presented here are 8 T cell receptor beta chains from one specimen sequenced in a study of human T cells and chemical hapten exposure. TCRdb re-analysed the RACE reads in MiXCR, keeping a single row per CDR3 protein. The data contain about 40,000 distinct CDR3 sequences, over 3% of them singletons. The time point: patch test 2, 6 weeks after DPC sensitization. Documented treatment: therapeutic diphenylcyclopropenone sensitization with weekly scalp DPC. Here the sequenced sample was whole blood, taken in connection with sensitization to the hapten diphenylcyclopropenone (DPC). All receptors come from a man in his forties with alopecia areata. Some clones in this sample may be carry-over from other donors' samples.

This clonotype was recorded many times. The V gene is TRBV7-8, the J gene TRBJ2-3; the D is unclear. Trimming took 3 bases from V and 1 from J, leaving 11 bases between them. Germline values: CDR1 SGHVS, CDR2 FQNEAQ. CDR3 length: 15 amino acids. CDR3 amino acids: CASSFGVGGTDTQYF. The CDR3, as DNA: TGTGCCAGCAGCTTTGGGGTCGGAGGCACAGATACGCAGTATTTT.

This clonotype was detected ten times or more. The gene calls are TRBV12-3 or TRBV12-4 and TRBJ1-3; D gene unclear. The CDR3 has 14 amino acids. Trimming left V 6 bases short and J 0 bases short, with 9 bases between. The DNA of the CDR3 is TGTGCCAGCAGGACGGATAGCTCTGGAAACACCATATATTTT. It yields the protein CASRTDSSGNTIYF.

In this sample, this clonotype turned up many times. The chain carries TRBV14 and TRBJ2-5; D possibly corresponds to TRBD2 (5 bases). V was pared by 6 bases and J by 5 bases, with 10 bases between. There are 12 residues in the CDR3. The germline V gene encodes CDR1 SGHDN and CDR2 FVKESK. CDR3 region: CASSRRWETQYF. CDR3 nucleotide sequence: TGTGCCAGCAGTCGGAGGTGGGAGACCCAGTACTTC.

This clonotype was counted ten times or more. The V and J genes are TRBV3-1 and TRBJ2-5, with a possible D match to TRBD1 (5 bases). V was clipped by 2 bases and J by 1 base, with 11 bases between them. Per the germline V gene, CDR1 is LGHDT and CDR2 is YNNKEL (reference sequence). The CDR3 consists of 15 residues. CDR3 in DNA: TGTGCCAGCAGCCAACGCCGACAGTCCCAAGAGACCCAGTACTTC. Its translation: CASSQRRQSQETQYF.

This clonotype has at least ten counts. The chain recombines TRBV14 with TRBJ2-1, with a weak D call TRBD1 (6 bases). The CDR3 loop spans 13 amino acids. Germline CDR1 and CDR2: SGHDN and FVKESK. Trimming removed 1 base from V and 14 bases from J, with 15 bases in between. DNA for the CDR3: TGTGCCAGCAGCCAAGGCCTGCAGGGGAAGGAGTTCTTC. Protein product: CASSQGLQGKEFF. Supplemented by reference TRBV14 and TRBJ2-1, the full variable domain reads EAGVTQFPSHSVIEKGQTVTLRCDPISGHDNLYWYRRVMGKEIKFLLHFVKESKQDESGMPNNRFLAERTGGTYSTLKVQPAELEDSGVYFCASSQGLQGKEFFGPGTRLTVL.

This clonotype was seen many times. The rearrangement uses TRBV2 and TRBJ2-7; D might be TRBD1 or TRBD2, each matching 5 bases. The CDR3 runs 12 residues. Trimming cost V 4 bases and J 6 bases, with 10 bases left between them. Germline CDR1 reads SNHLY; CDR2 reads FYNNEI. The CDR3 here is CASSAGTVEQYF. The CDR3 DNA reads as TGTGCCAGCAGTGCCGGGACGGTCGAGCAGTACTTC. Full variable domain (outside the CDR3, taken from reference TRBV2 and TRBJ2-7): EPEVTQTPSHQVTQMGQEVILRCVPISNHLYFYWYRQILGQKVEFLVSFYNNEISEKSEIFDDQFSVERPDGSNFTLKIRSTKLEDSAMYFCASSAGTVEQYFGPGTRLTVT.

This clonotype was seen many times. The chain combines TRBV10-3 with TRBJ2-7; TRBD1 aligns across 12 bases. Per the germline V gene, CDR1 is ENHRY and CDR2 is SYGVKD. Trimming took 4 bases from V and 5 from J; bases not matched to a gene: 3. CDR3 length: 14 amino acids. CDR3 DNA sequence: TGTGCCATCAGTGGGGGACAGGGGGCCCACGAGCAGTACTTC. This encodes CAISGGQGAHEQYF.

This clonotype was seen many times. The rearrangement links TRBV28 to TRBJ2-7; possible D gene TRBD1, 6 bases. Germline V gives CDR1 MDHEN, CDR2 SYDVKM. The CDR3 has 15 residues. Trimming removed 6 bases from V and 1 base from J, with 16 bases in between. This CDR3 is CASREDRSRSYEQYF. The CDR3 coding sequence is TGTGCCAGCAGGGAAGACAGGTCGAGGTCCTACGAGCAGTACTTC. The full variable domain, rest sourced from reference TRBV28 and TRBJ2-7, is DVKVTQSSRYLVKRTGEKVFLECVQDMDHENMFWYRQDPGLGLRLIYFSYDVKMKEKGDIPEGYSVSREKKERFSLILESASTNQTSMYLCASREDRSRSYEQYFGPGTRLTVT.